This entry lists 18 T cell receptor beta chains sequenced from one sample in a study of cytomegalovirus exposure and HLA in healthy donors. The PCR used 60 Vbeta and 13 Jbeta primers. The data were produced by immunoSEQ multiplex PCR, yet TCRdb's version contains in-frame clones alone and is incomplete. The table lists about 130,000 clones, 70% to 90% of them singletons. The specimen sequenced was PBMCs. The receptors shown here come from a woman aged 35 to 49 in good health and CMV-seropositive.

CDR3 coding DNA: TGCGCCAGCAGCCAAGAGTTAGCGGGTGTGGCTCCGGATACGCAGTATTTT. It yields the protein CASSQELAGVAPDTQYF. J is TRBJ2-3 and V is TRBV4-3; 7 positions match TRBD2. Per germline, CDR1 LGHNA and CDR2 YSLEER. The CDR3 spans 17 residues. Losses at the gene ends were 0 bases for V and 6 bases for J; bases not matched to a gene: 12.

The V call is TRBV5-1, the J call TRBJ2-7; TRBD2 matches 14 bases. This CDR3 is built from 18 residues. V trimming: 4 bases; J trimming: 7 bases; junction bases outside the gene matches: 16. CDR1 is SGHRS and CDR2 is YFSETQ in the germline V gene. Here the CDR3 DNA reads TGCGCCAGCAGCCCACGGAAGACTAGCGGGGGGGCGGGTGATGAGCAGTACTTC. Translating it yields CASSPRKTSGGAGDEQYF.

In its sample, this clone was seen once. The chain carries TRBV5-6 and TRBJ1-2, with 8 bases aligning to TRBD1. This CDR3 spans 13 amino acids. V lost 4 bases, J lost 11 bases, and 10 bases stayed unmatched. Per the germline V gene, CDR1 is SGHDT and CDR2 is YYEEEE. CDR3 amino acids: CASSPGTGGLYTF. The CDR3 DNA reads as TGTGCCAGCAGCCCCGGGACAGGAGGCTTGTACACCTTC.

This clone appeared a few times. The V gene is TRBV2, the J gene TRBJ1-1, with D maybe TRBD1 (5 bases). Between the trimmed V and J ends, which lost 7 bases and 3 bases, there was a span of 24 bases. The germline gives CDR1 SNHLY, CDR2 FYNNEI. The CDR3 is 17 residues long. CDR3 amino acids: CASIRTGTSTGHTEAFF. CDR3 DNA: TGTGCCAGCATTCGAACCGGGACTTCTACCGGTCACACTGAAGCTTTCTTT.

This clone has a single count. The chain links TRBV27 to TRBJ2-3; TRBD2 matches at 12 bases. V was pared by 7 bases and J by 0 bases, with 5 bases of the junction left unmatched. This CDR3 spans 16 amino acids. The germline V gene encodes CDR1 MNHEY and CDR2 SMNVEV (reference sequence). CDR3 DNA sequence: TGTGCCAGCACTCGGACTAGCGGGGCTAGCACAGATACGCAGTATTTT. Translating it yields CASTRTSGASTDTQYF.

The chain links TRBV11-2 to TRBJ2-5, with 7 nucleotides matching TRBD1. CDR1 SGHAT and CDR2 FQNNGV come from the germline V gene. Trimming at V came to 5 bases and at J to 2 bases, leaving 11 bases not matched to a gene. This CDR3 spans 16 amino acids. The CDR3 DNA sequence: TGTGCCAGCAGCACAGGGGTACAGGGAATACAAGAGACCCAGTACTTC. This gives the protein CASSTGVQGIQETQYF.

This clone was seen a few times. This rearrangement joins TRBV19 to TRBJ2-3, with TRBD1 identical over 8 bases. The CDR3 has 14 residues. J lost 4 bases, V lost 7 bases, and 7 bases had no gene match. The germline V gene encodes CDR1 LNHDA and CDR2 SQIVND (reference sequence). The CDR3 protein is CASTRTGSADTQYF. CDR3 DNA: TGTGCCAGTACTCGGACAGGGAGTGCAGATACGCAGTATTTT.

The chain links TRBV25-1 to TRBJ2-5, with D unresolved. Germline V gene sequence: CDR1 MGHDK, CDR2 SYGVNS. This CDR3 has 13 residues. With 7 bases removed from V and 5 bases from J, the gap between germline ends came to 14 bases. CDR3 DNA sequence: TGTGCCAGCATGGCCCCCCCTGTGGAGACCCAGTACTTC. Translating gives CASMAPPVETQYF. The full variable domain, completed using reference TRBV25-1 and TRBJ2-5, is EADIYQTPRYLVIGTGKKITLECSQTMGHDKMYWYQQDPGMELHLIHYSYGVNSTEKGDLSSESTVSRIRTEHFPLTLESARPSHTSQYLCASMAPPVETQYFGPGTRLLVL.

The V call is TRBV11-2, the J call TRBJ2-1, with TRBD2 matching 7 bases. J lost 0 bases, V lost 1 base, and 0 bases had no gene match. CDR1 is SGHAT and CDR2 is FQNNGV in the germline V gene. The CDR3 sequence is 15 residues long. CDR3 residues: CASSLGGSSYNEQFF. CDR3 nucleotides: TGTGCCAGCAGCTTAGGCGGGAGCTCCTACAATGAGCAGTTCTTC.

The chain carries TRBV2 and TRBJ2-3; D perhaps matches TRBD2 (5 bases). Germline V lookup: CDR1 SNHLY, CDR2 FYNNEI. Trimming took 1 base from V and 2 from J, leaving 7 bases between them. The CDR3 is 14 amino acids. The CDR3 here is CASSEGLPTDTQYF. The CDR3 DNA reads as TGTGCCAGCAGTGAAGGACTACCCACAGATACGCAGTATTTT.

The chain links TRBV5-1 to TRBJ2-7; D is ambiguous. Germline CDR1 SGHRS, CDR2 YFSETQ. Trimming left V 1 base short and J 0 bases short, with 8 bases between. CDR3 length equals 14 residues. The CDR3 DNA reads as TGCGCCAGCAGCTTGATAGAGAGCTCCTACGAGCAGTACTTC. It yields the protein CASSLIESSYEQYF.

J is TRBJ1-5 and V is TRBV7-8; a possible D gene is TRBD1 (6 bases). Trimming removed 0 bases at V and 0 bases at J, with 12 bases between. Germline V gene data show CDR1 as SGHVS and CDR2 as FQNEAQ. The CDR3 is 17 residues long. The CDR3 protein is CASSLAGQINSNQPQHF. The CDR3 coding sequence is TGTGCCAGCAGCTTAGCCGGACAGATAAATAGCAATCAGCCCCAGCATTTT.

This chain connects TRBV19 to TRBJ1-4; D is possibly TRBD1 (6 bases). V lost 7 bases to trimming and J lost 7 bases, with 13 bases between them. CDR3 size: 13 residues. Germline-derived CDR1 and CDR2 are LNHDA and SQIVND (reference sequence). CDR3 DNA sequence: TGTGCCAGTACAGGGGTTGCGGGTGAAAAACTGTTTTTT. This sequence encodes CASTGVAGEKLFF.

The sample holds one count of this clone. The chain employs TRBV29-1 and TRBJ1-2; 10 bases map to TRBD1. This CDR3 region has 15 residues. CDR1 is SQVTM and CDR2 is ANQGSEA in the germline V gene. The V segment lost 6 bases and the J segment 5 bases; nucleotides outside the gene matches: 12. The CDR3 DNA follows: TGCAGCGTCCAACATTCCGGACAGGGGGGGTATGGCTACACCTTC. This gives the protein CSVQHSGQGGYGYTF.

V usage is TRBV28 and J usage is TRBJ2-7; 7 positions match TRBD2. The V gene's germline CDR1 is MDHEN and CDR2 SYDVKM. V gave up 4 bases and J gave up 3 bases; unmatched junction bases: 9. There are 15 residues in the CDR3. The CDR3 protein is CASSSLAGENYEQYF. The CDR3 coding sequence is TGTGCCAGCAGTTCCTTAGCGGGCGAAAACTACGAGCAGTACTTC.

The chain couples TRBV6-1 to TRBJ1-1, with D hard to call. V lost 5 bases, J lost 4 bases, and 14 bases lay in between. This CDR3 region has 14 residues. Germline V lookup: CDR1 MNHNS, CDR2 SASEGT. The CDR3 coding sequence is TGTGCCAGCAGTCAACTGAGATGGAGCACTGAAGCTTTCTTT. Amino acids: CASSQLRWSTEAFF.

This chain connects TRBV7-2 to TRBJ2-7; TRBD2 matches 11 bases. Germline V lookup: CDR1 SGHTA, CDR2 FQGNSA. V shed 5 bases and J 6 bases; nucleotides not matched to a gene: 6. The CDR3 contains 14 residues. The CDR3 region has the DNA TGTGCCAGCAGCCCGGGGCTAGCGGGAGGCGAGCAGTACTTC. Translation gives CASSPGLAGGEQYF.

This clone was picked up one time. The V gene is TRBV11-2, the J gene TRBJ2-3; 9 bases line up with TRBD1. The V gene end was trimmed by 5 bases and the J gene end by 3 bases; junction bases not matched to a gene: 6. Germline V gene lookup returns CDR1 SGHAT and CDR2 FQNNGV. The CDR3 is 15 amino acids. The DNA for the CDR3 is TGTGCCAGCAGCGACACAGGGGGCAGGACAGATACGCAGTATTTT. Protein: CASSDTGGRTDTQYF.